This entry features one TCR beta chain sequence. Its antigen is as yet unknown. The sample comes from a study of cytomegalovirus exposure and HLA in healthy donors. Study-wide results and limits: Within a later analysis, the majority of CMV-associated TCR beta chains appeared HLA-restricted. In the analysis, some V segments, TRBV6-2 and TRBV6-3 included, were excluded as indistinguishable.

Germline CDR1 LNHDA, CDR2 SQIVND (reference sequence). The V and J ends lost 5 bases and 4 bases respectively, with 11 bases between them. The CDR3 loop spans 13 amino acids. A multiplex PCR was run with 60 Vbeta primers and 13 Jbeta primers. In the authors' workflow: A later analysis counted about 80 million unique TCR beta chains, around 10 million shared. Assay used: immunoSEQ multiplex PCR; TCRdb lists only in-frame clones, some missing. The DNA was the basis for D and trimming; V, J and clone size are from that table. The table has 120,000 or so clones, more than 70% seen once; the top ten hold just over 1%.

Sequenced sample: PBMCs. The receptor comes from a human donor in good health. J is TRBJ1-1 and V is TRBV19, with D perhaps matching TRBD1 (6 bases). The chain's CDR3 is CASSQGRGTEAFF. CDR3 nucleotide sequence: TGTGCCAGTAGTCAGGGGAGGGGCACTGAAGCTTTCTTT.